The clone carrying this T cell receptor beta chain was counted a few times. Its matching antigen is unknown. In TCRdb, the 5' RACE reads were re-called with MiXCR into one record per CDR3 protein. The data contain approximately 160,000 distinct CDR3 sequences, about 6.2% of them singletons. This entry belongs to a study of T cells after yellow fever vaccination. Whole-study results and caveats: Booster sampling recovered most clones from primary vaccination (approximately 96% CD4, roughly 86% CD8). Any FACS-sorted repertoire could hold abundant clonotypes that contaminate it from the bulk population.

Material: CD4+ T cells sorted from PBMCs, obtained on the day of the first yellow fever vaccination. This clonotype was sampled from a man in his late teens or twenties who received the YFV17D yellow fever vaccine.

The CDR3 protein is CASKRGTDQETQYF. The CDR3 DNA sequence: TGCGCCAGCAAAAGAGGGACAGACCAAGAGACCCAGTACTTC. The rearrangement joins TRBV5-1 to TRBJ2-5; 7 positions agree with TRBD1. The CDR3 contains 14 residues. J lost 0 bases, V lost 6 bases, and 5 bases had no gene match. CDR1 SGHRS and CDR2 YFSETQ come from the germline V gene.